This T cell receptor (beta chain) emerged from a study of OX40 agonist ivuxolimab in advanced cancers. Across the whole study: Patients got intravenous ivuxolimab at 0.01 to 10 mg/kg every 2 weeks.

Study observations and caveats: There were also nonresponders showing low normalized T-cell clonal expansion.

In germline, CDR1 is SEHNR, CDR2 FQNEAQ (reference sequence). The V and J ends lost 1 base and 5 bases respectively, with 9 bases between them. This CDR3 contains 14 residues. Profiling relied on immunoSEQ multiplex PCR, and the TCRdb table lists in-frame clones only, not all of them. The sample records approximately 82,000 clones, 83% being singletons. This clone has only a few counts. As yet, its antigen is unknown. This TCR came from an adult with an advanced solid tumor such as melanoma, head and neck, liver or kidney cancer. Sequenced material: CD4+ or CD8+ T cells sorted from blood, taken in a trial of the OX40 agonist ivuxolimab. The chain has TRBV7-9 and TRBJ1-5; D is ambiguous. The CDR3 sequence is CASSLEGRDQPQHF. The CDR3 DNA reads as TGTGCCAGCAGCTTAGAAGGAAGGGATCAGCCCCAGCATTTT.